Sequencing of this T cell receptor beta chain was carried out in a study of human T cells and chemical hapten exposure. As for the study in general: Each patient's scalp received weekly diphenylcyclopropenone throughout the approximately 25-week study.

Time point meaning: patch test 1, 2 weeks after DPC sensitization. This sample's treatment: therapeutic diphenylcyclopropenone sensitization with weekly scalp DPC. Germline V gene data show CDR1 as SGHAT and CDR2 as FQNNGV. The CDR3 extends over 18 amino acids. Trimming took 5 bases from V and 3 from J, leaving 23 bases between them. TCRdb re-analysed the RACE reads in MiXCR, keeping a single row per CDR3 protein. The sample records roughly 100,000 distinct CDR3 sequences, about 10% being singletons. This sequence joins TRBV11-2 and TRBJ2-1; D possibly corresponds to TRBD1 (5 bases). This receptor was identified in a woman in her thirties or forties with alopecia areata. Some clones in this sample may be carry-over from other donors' samples. The material sequenced was whole blood, taken in connection with sensitization to the hapten diphenylcyclopropenone (DPC). CDR3 residues: CASSPKRGWALRYNEQFF. Here the CDR3 DNA reads TGTGCCAGCAGCCCTAAAAGGGGCTGGGCGCTGCGCTACAATGAGCAGTTCTTC.